The clone carrying this T cell receptor (beta chain) was recorded many times. Its target is unknown. Between the trimmed V and J ends, which lost 6 bases and 9 bases, there was a span of 9 bases. CDR1 is MNHEY and CDR2 is SVGAGI in the germline V gene. The CDR3 runs to 12 residues. TCRdb passed the 5' RACE reads through MiXCR, listing each CDR3 protein once. The sample holds 250,000 to 350,000 distinct CDR3 sequences, 3.5% to 5% seen once. The data were taken from a study of T cells after yellow fever vaccination. General study findings and limits: Primary-vaccination clones mostly resurfaced post-booster (under 98% CD4, roughly 90% CD8). It was the secondary response that reached its peak faster, day 5 versus 15, but it was weaker. Only a minor proportion of clonotypes was detected across both CD4 and CD8 compartments.

This chain connects TRBV6-5 to TRBJ1-6; D might be TRBD1 (5 bases). Specimen: PBMCs, collected 15 days after the yellow fever booster vaccination. This sequence was found in a man between 18 and 29 years old who received the YFV17D yellow fever vaccine. CDR3 protein: CASSSGSSPLHF. In nucleotides, the CDR3 is TGTGCCAGCAGCTCAGGGAGTTCACCCCTCCACTTT.